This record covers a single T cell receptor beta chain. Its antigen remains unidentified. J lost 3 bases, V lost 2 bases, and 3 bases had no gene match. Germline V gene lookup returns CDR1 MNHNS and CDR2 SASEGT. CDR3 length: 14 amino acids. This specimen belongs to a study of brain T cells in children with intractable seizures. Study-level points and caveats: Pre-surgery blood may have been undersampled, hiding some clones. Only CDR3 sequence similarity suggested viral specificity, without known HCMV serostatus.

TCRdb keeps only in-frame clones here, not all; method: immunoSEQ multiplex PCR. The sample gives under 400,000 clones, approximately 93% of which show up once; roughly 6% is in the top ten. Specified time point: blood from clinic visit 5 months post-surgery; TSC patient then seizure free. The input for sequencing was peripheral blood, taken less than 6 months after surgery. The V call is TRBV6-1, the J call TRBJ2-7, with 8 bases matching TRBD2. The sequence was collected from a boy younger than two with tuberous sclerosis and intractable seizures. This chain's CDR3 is CASSEPLAGYEQYF. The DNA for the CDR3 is TGTGCCAGCAGTGAACCGCTAGCGGGCTACGAGCAGTACTTC.